One sample yielded the 9 T cell receptor beta chains listed below, sequenced in a study of cytomegalovirus exposure and HLA in healthy donors. Amplification used 60 Vbeta primers and 13 Jbeta primers. Produced via immunoSEQ multiplex PCR; TCRdb's table is partial and in-frame only. The sample has about 150,000 clones; 79% are singletons. What was sequenced was PBMCs. The source is a man in his fifties or sixties in good health and CMV-seropositive.

The gene calls are TRBV2 and TRBJ2-7; tentative D call: TRBD2 (6 bases). Germline CDR1 is SNHLY and CDR2 is FYNNEI. This CDR3 is 16 amino acids long. Trimming took 4 bases from V and 5 from J, leaving 21 bases between them. CDR3 DNA: TGTGCCAGCAGTGTAGGTCCGGGAGCCAGGGTGGACGAGCAGTACTTC. Translation: CASSVGPGARVDEQYF. Full variable domain (rest looked up from reference TRBV2 and TRBJ2-7): EPEVTQTPSHQVTQMGQEVILRCVPISNHLYFYWYRQILGQKVEFLVSFYNNEISEKSEIFDDQFSVERPDGSNFTLKIRSTKLEDSAMYFCASSVGPGARVDEQYFGPGTRLTVT.

The chain links TRBV6-5 to TRBJ1-1; weak D call: TRBD1 (5 bases). The CDR3 has 15 residues. V lost 6 bases to trimming and J lost 1 base, with 15 bases between them. CDR1 MNHEY and CDR2 SVGAGI come from the germline V gene. For the CDR3, the DNA is TGTGCCAGCAGGGCCACCAGGGCCGCGAACACTGAAGCTTTCTTT. This codes for CASRATRAANTEAFF.

V is TRBV9 and J is TRBJ1-4; weak D call: TRBD1 (6 bases). Trimming stripped 3 bases from V and 10 bases from J, with 19 bases between. Germline CDR1 and CDR2: SGDLS and YYNGEE. The CDR3 length is 15 residues. CDR3 sequence: CASSALQGIGGKLFF. The CDR3 coding sequence is TGTGCCAGCAGCGCGCTCCAGGGGATAGGCGGAAAACTGTTTTTT.

The rearrangement joins TRBV5-1 to TRBJ2-1; TRBD1 might be the D (8 bases). V dropped 0 bases and J dropped 8 bases, with 15 bases sitting between them. This CDR3 has 15 residues. CDR1 is SGHRS and CDR2 is YFSETQ in the germline V gene. The CDR3 spells CASSLVHRGRDEQFF. DNA of the CDR3: TGCGCCAGCAGCTTGGTTCACAGGGGGAGGGATGAGCAGTTCTTC.

This chain connects TRBV10-3 to TRBJ1-2; TRBD1 aligns across 7 bases. Germline values: CDR1 ENHRY, CDR2 SYGVKD. The CDR3 is 13 residues long. The junction had 2 bases not matched to a gene; V was cut back by 0 bases and J by 7 bases. This CDR3 is CAISESGDSGYTF. DNA for the CDR3: TGTGCCATCAGTGAGTCGGGGGACAGTGGCTACACCTTC.

This rearrangement joins TRBV7-2 to TRBJ2-3, with 8 nucleotides matching TRBD2. J lost 6 bases, V lost 1 base, and 12 bases had no gene match. The CDR3 consists of 17 residues. Germline CDR1 is SGHTA and CDR2 is FQGNSA. CDR3 residues: CASSLVPAAGVADTQYF. In DNA, the CDR3 is TGTGCCAGCAGCTTAGTCCCAGCAGCGGGAGTGGCGGATACGCAGTATTTT.

In the case of this clone: A junction end diverges from the germline sequence, so it may reflect a read error. The V and J genes are TRBV7-9 and TRBJ2-7, with D possibly TRBD1 on 6 matching bases. From germline, CDR1 is SEHNR and CDR2 FQNEAQ (reference sequence). The CDR3 totals 18 residues. Here the CDR3 DNA reads TGTTCCAGCAGCTTAAGCGGCTACCGTGGGACACCTCCTGACGAGCAGTACTTC. Translation: CSSSLSGYRGTPPDEQYF.

This chain links TRBV23-1 with TRBJ1-1; possible D gene TRBD1, 5 bases. TRBV23-1 is an ORF, with its function uncertain. The CDR3 contains 13 residues. V was trimmed by 8 bases and J by 1 base, leaving 11 bases between them. Here the CDR3 DNA reads TGCGCCAGCGGAGACAGCAGGAACACTGAAGCTTTCTTT. This encodes CASGDSRNTEAFF.

The chain links TRBV5-1 to TRBJ1-2, with TRBD1 matching over 7 bases. The CDR3 length is 14 residues. The germline V gene has CDR1 SGHRS and CDR2 YFSETQ. V dropped 7 bases and J dropped 1; count of bases not matched to a gene: 7. This CDR3 is CASRPGQNNYGYTF. CDR3 DNA: TGCGCCAGCCGGCCGGGACAGAATAACTATGGCTACACCTTC.